This T cell receptor beta chain comes out of a study of tumor-infiltrating lymphocytes in localized non-small cell lung cancer. Study context: The cohort mixed smokers and never-smokers, several histologies, and some post-neoadjuvant-chemotherapy samples. Resected tumor was paired with non-adjacent uninvolved lung from the same patient. Findings of the study overall: Different pieces of the same tissue were used for each assay. IM1 and IM2 tumors showed no difference in T-cell fraction.

Points on this clone: The target antigen is unknown.

Produced via immunoSEQ multiplex PCR; TCRdb's table is partial and in-frame only. The sample carries 9,500 to 11,000 clones, about three quarters recorded once. Germline loops: CDR1 MNHNY, CDR2 SVGAGI (reference sequence). The ends were cut back, 4 bases at V and 2 bases at J, with 10 bases in the middle. CDR3 length equals 14 residues. This chain connects TRBV6-6 to TRBJ2-3, with a weak D call TRBD2 (6 bases). The receptor's source is a human donor with non-small cell lung cancer. Sequences were obtained from uninvolved lung tissue not adjacent to the tumor. CDR3 DNA: TGTGCCAGCAGTTGGCTAGCGTCCACAGATACGCAGTATTTT. Its protein product is CASSWLASTDTQYF.